These 3 T cell receptor beta chains came from one sample sequenced in a study of T cell responses to AZD1222 COVID-19 vaccine. TCRdb's table, derived via immunoSEQ multiplex PCR, lists solely in-frame clones and lacks some. The sample includes about 180,000 clones, around 90% seen only once; the top ten take more than 1.5%. The sample here was peripheral blood, taken 28 days after the second AZD1222 dose. The receptors come from an adult who received the AZD1222 COVID-19 vaccine.

The V gene is TRBV18, the J gene TRBJ2-7; either TRBD1 or TRBD2 may fit D (5 bases each). Trimming pared 3 bases from V and 0 bases from J, leaving 12 bases between. The germline V gene has CDR1 KGHSH and CDR2 LQKENI. The CDR3 is 15 residues long. The CDR3 DNA sequence: TGTGCCAGCTCACCCGGGACGGCGAGCTCCTACGAGCAGTACTTC. Residues: CASSPGTASSYEQYF.

The CDR3, as DNA: TGTGCTAGTGGTCTCCGGGACTCCCCCTACAATGAGCAGTTCTTC. This codes for CASGLRDSPYNEQFF. The genes are TRBV12-5 and TRBJ2-1; weak D call: TRBD2 (6 bases). The CDR3 runs to 15 residues. Trimming cost V 5 bases and J 2 bases, with 13 bases left between them. Germline-derived CDR1 and CDR2 are LGHNT and FRNRAP.

The chain recombines TRBV11-3 with TRBJ2-1, with TRBD2 matching over 16 bases. This CDR3 is built from 16 residues. J gave up 7 bases and V 5 bases, and 5 bases lay outside the gene matches. CDR1 and CDR2 (germline): SGHNT, YENEEA. The CDR3 DNA follows: TGTGCCAGCAGCCCGGGACTAGCGGGGGGGCGAAATGAGCAGTTCTTC. Translated: CASSPGLAGGRNEQFF.